This T cell receptor beta chain came from a study of cytomegalovirus exposure and HLA in healthy donors. Overall study findings and caveats: TCR beta chains numbering more than 150 were designated cytomegalovirus-associated. In a later analysis, V- and J-gene trimming of beta chains associated with a DCLRE1C missense variant, replicated independently. Highly shared variants forming one cluster were likely a sequencing artifact.

CDR1 MNHEY and CDR2 SVGAGI come from the germline V gene. Unmatched junction bases numbered 7, after V lost 4 bases and J lost 5 bases. CDR3 size: 14 residues. Note on this clone: As yet, its antigen is unknown.

PCR used 60 Vbeta primers and 13 Jbeta primers. Under the authors' procedure: Unique TCR beta chains totaled approximately 83 million in a later count, with roughly 11 million of them shared. Libraries were prepared by immunoSEQ multiplex PCR; TCRdb keeps only in-frame clonotypes and omits some of them. The D gene and trimming were derived from the DNA, and the V and J assignments and clone size from that table. The table lists about 140,000 clones, about 75% of them singletons. The chain links TRBV6-5 to TRBJ2-5; 7 nucleotides line up with TRBD2. The sample comprised PBMCs. The receptor was derived from a man aged 55-75 years in good health and CMV-seronegative. CDR3 sequence (DNA): TGTGCCAGCAGTTCCCAAGAGGGAGGGGAGACCCAGTACTTC. Amino acid sequence: CASSSQEGGETQYF.